Below are 31 T cell receptor beta chains sequenced from a single sample in a study of T cells in narcolepsy. Generated by immunoSEQ multiplex PCR, the TCRdb table keeps only in-frame clones and is missing some. The sample holds nearly 35,000 clones, 65% to 85% seen once. Sequencing was carried out using memory (CD45RA-) CD4+ T cells from blood. The receptors come from a human donor in good health.

This chain joins TRBV7-9 and TRBJ1-1; D might be TRBD1 (6 bases). The CDR3 length is 11 residues. Trimming shortened V by 5 bases and J by 10 bases, and 11 bases separated the two germline ends. The germline gives CDR1 SEHNR, CDR2 FQNEAQ (reference sequence). DNA of the CDR3: TGTGCCAGCAGCACAGGGTACCGAGCTTTCTTT. Translation gives CASSTGYRAFF.

The chain employs TRBV7-2 and TRBJ2-1, with 7 bases lining up with TRBD2. J lost 4 bases, V lost 1 base, and 16 bases had no gene match. CDR1 is SGHTA and CDR2 is FQGNSA in the germline V gene. The CDR3 loop spans 19 amino acids. The CDR3 region has the DNA TGTGCCAGCAGCTTAGGGCACCGGCGGACGGGAGGTTGGTACAATGAGCAGTTCTTC. It specifies CASSLGHRRTGGWYNEQFF.

The chain carries TRBV7-2 and TRBJ1-4; no definite D call. Trimming left V 1 base short and J 1 base short, with 10 bases between. The CDR3 extends over 16 amino acids. Germline V gene lookup returns CDR1 SGHTA and CDR2 FQGNSA. CDR3 bases: TGTGCCAGCAGCTTAGTATCCGGGTTAACTAATGAAAAACTGTTTTTT. Its translation: CASSLVSGLTNEKLFF.

V usage is TRBV28 and J usage is TRBJ2-7, with D possibly TRBD2 on 6 matching bases. Germline loops: CDR1 MDHEN, CDR2 SYDVKM. The CDR3 is 14 amino acids. The ends were cut back, 8 bases at V and 9 bases at J, with 23 bases in the middle. In nucleotides, the CDR3 is TGTGCCAGCTCCGGAAGGGGAGGTCGTGGAGGGCAGTACTTC. Translating gives CASSGRGGRGGQYF.

V is TRBV18 and J is TRBJ1-5, with TRBD1 matching 8 bases. CDR1 and CDR2 from the germline V gene are KGHSH and LQKENI. Germline trimming cut 3 bases from V and 2 bases from J; bases unmatched to any gene: 0. The CDR3 is 14 amino acids. The CDR3 DNA follows: TGTGCCAGCTCACCGGACAGGGGCAATCAGCCCCAGCATTTT. Translated, it gives CASSPDRGNQPQHF.

This chain uses TRBV11-1 with TRBJ2-7; 7 bases fit TRBD2. The germline gives CDR1 SGHAT, CDR2 FQDESV (reference sequence). Trimming cost V 1 base and J 0 bases; bases outside gene matches: 6. This CDR3 spans 16 amino acids. The CDR3 protein is CASSLGSSGSSYEQYF. CDR3 bases: TGTGCCAGCAGCTTAGGGTCTAGCGGTTCCTCCTACGAGCAGTACTTC.

The V and J genes are TRBV27 and TRBJ1-4; no clear D gene. From germline, CDR1 is MNHEY and CDR2 SMNVEV (reference sequence). The CDR3 contains 15 residues. Trimming pared 4 bases from V and 5 bases from J, leaving 14 bases between. The CDR3 nucleotides are TGTGCCAGCAGTTGGCGGGCGGCGGGGAATGAAAAACTGTTTTTT. This sequence encodes CASSWRAAGNEKLFF.

The CDR3 bases are TGTGCCAGCAGCGTAGGGTGGTCTAGCACAGATACGCAGTATTTT. Its translation: CASSVGWSSTDTQYF. The V call is TRBV7-2, the J call TRBJ2-3; D ambiguous. CDR3 size: 15 residues. Trimming cost V 5 bases and J 0 bases, with 12 bases left between them. Per the germline V gene, CDR1 is SGHTA and CDR2 is FQGNSA.

This sequence joins TRBV10-2 and TRBJ2-3; no reliable D call. This CDR3 region has 12 residues. V was pared by 4 bases and J by 1 base, with 3 bases between. In germline, CDR1 is WSHSY, CDR2 SAAADI. This CDR3 reads CASSVGTDTQYF. CDR3 nucleotides: TGCGCCAGCAGTGTTGGCACAGATACGCAGTATTTT.

As concerns this clone: The junction and the germline gene differ at one end; a read error may be behind it. This chain joins TRBV5-1 and TRBJ2-3; TRBD2 matches at 7 bases. Germline values: CDR1 SGHRS, CDR2 YFSETQ. The CDR3 runs 15 residues. The CDR3 coding sequence is TGCGCCAGCAGGTTGGGGGGGAAGAGGACAGATACGCAGTATTTT. Its translation is CASRLGGKRTDTQYF.

The gene calls are TRBV18 and TRBJ1-5; D is unresolved. Germline V gene data show CDR1 as KGHSH and CDR2 as LQKENI. Trimming pared 3 bases from V and 3 bases from J, leaving 9 bases between. The CDR3 totals 14 residues. The CDR3, as DNA: TGTGCCAGCTCACCCAGTGCGGTCAATCAGCCCCAGCATTTT. Its translation: CASSPSAVNQPQHF.

DNA of the CDR3: TGTGCCAGCAGCCAAGAGGGGCTAGTAATGTCCTACGAGCAGTACTTC. The encoded protein is CASSQEGLVMSYEQYF. The chain carries TRBV14 and TRBJ2-7, with D tentatively TRBD1 (5 bases). Trimming shortened V by 0 bases and J by 1 base, and 13 bases separated the two germline ends. The CDR3 sequence is 16 residues long. The germline gives CDR1 SGHDN, CDR2 FVKESK.

The genes are TRBV21-1 and TRBJ2-3; the table's D call, TRBD2, has no DNA check behind it. TRBV21-1 is deemed a pseudogene. This CDR3 region has 15 residues. The CDR3 loop is CASSKVSSSKDTQYF. CDR3 coding DNA: TGTGCCAGCAGCAAAGTCTCTAGCTCAAAAGATACGCAGTATTTT.

The CDR3 loop is CASSQGGTYEQYF. Written as DNA, the CDR3 is TGTGCCAGCAGCCAAGGGGGAACGTACGAGCAGTACTTC. The chain employs TRBV11-1 and TRBJ2-7; D may be TRBD1 (6 bases). V was pared by 5 bases and J by 4 bases, with 12 bases between. This CDR3 has 13 residues. Germline V lookup: CDR1 SGHAT, CDR2 FQDESV (reference sequence).

The rearrangement joins TRBV14 to TRBJ1-1, with 7 bases aligning to TRBD1. V dropped 2 bases and J dropped 3; count of bases not matched to a gene: 6. The V gene's germline CDR1 is SGHDN and CDR2 FVKESK. The CDR3 has 15 residues. CDR3 amino acids: CASSQRTGRDTEAFF. DNA of the CDR3: TGTGCCAGCAGCCAAAGGACAGGCCGCGACACTGAAGCTTTCTTT.

In nucleotides, the CDR3 is TGTGCCAGCAGTTACGGACAGGCGTCACCCCTCCACTTT. It translates to CASSYGQASPLHF. This chain uses TRBV6-5 with TRBJ1-6; 7 bases are a match to TRBD1. J was trimmed by 10 bases and V by 2 bases; bases with no gene match: 2. CDR1 is MNHEY and CDR2 is SVGAGI in the germline V gene. This CDR3 is built from 13 residues.

The chain couples TRBV5-6 to TRBJ2-7; D ambiguous. CDR1 SGHDT and CDR2 YYEEEE come from the germline V gene. This CDR3 spans 13 amino acids. V lost 1 base and J 5 bases, leaving 10 bases between the germline ends. The CDR3 sequence: CASSLSGKNEQYF. CDR3 DNA: TGTGCCAGCAGCTTGTCTGGCAAAAACGAGCAGTACTTC. The full variable domain, with the rest looked up from reference TRBV5-6 and TRBJ2-7, is DAGVTQSPTHLIKTRGQQVTLRCSPKSGHDTVSWYQQALGQGPQFIFQYYEEEERQRGNFPDRFSGHQFPNYSSELNVNALLLGDSALYLCASSLSGKNEQYFGPGTRLTVT.

The chain employs TRBV19 and TRBJ1-2; 9 bases align to TRBD1. The V gene end was trimmed by 6 bases and the J gene end by 3 bases; junction bases not matched to a gene: 8. This CDR3 comprises 15 residues. CDR1 LNHDA and CDR2 SQIVND come from the germline V gene (reference sequence). CDR3 residues: CASRKGQGVYYGYTF. The CDR3 DNA reads as TGTGCCAGTAGGAAGGGACAGGGAGTTTACTATGGCTACACCTTC.

The CDR3 is CASSLDREKAFF. The CDR3 DNA sequence: TGTGCCAGCAGCCTCGACAGGGAGAAAGCTTTCTTT. V and J are TRBV28 and TRBJ1-1; 7 bases are a match to TRBD1. Germline V gives CDR1 MDHEN, CDR2 SYDVKM. J gave up 9 bases and V 6 bases, and 7 bases lay outside the gene matches. The CDR3 has 12 amino acids.

The rearrangement joins TRBV7-2 to TRBJ1-3; D is unresolved. The CDR3 has 16 residues. CDR1 SGHTA and CDR2 FQGNSA come from the germline V gene. Trimming removed 3 bases at V and 0 bases at J, with 12 bases between. CDR3 protein: CASSLRTEHSGNTIYF. The DNA of the CDR3 is TGTGCCAGCAGCTTGAGGACGGAACACTCTGGAAACACCATATATTTT.

This clone was counted between two and nine times. The genes are TRBV5-4 and TRBJ2-1, with 10 bases identical to TRBD2. The CDR3 is made up of 16 amino acids. The V gene's germline CDR1 is SGHNT and CDR2 YYREEE (reference sequence). Trimming took 0 bases from V and 1 from J; bases not matched to a gene: 1. In nucleotides, the CDR3 is TGTGCCAGCAGCTTGGAACTAGCGGGATCCTACAATGAGCAGTTCTTC. It specifies CASSLELAGSYNEQFF.

The V call is TRBV5-4, the J call TRBJ2-5; 9 positions agree with TRBD1. Trimming removed 4 bases from V and 5 bases from J; junction bases left unmatched: 6. Germline values: CDR1 SGHNT, CDR2 YYREEE (reference sequence). The CDR3 runs to 14 residues. The CDR3 loop is CASSLDRGEETQYF. As DNA, the CDR3 is TGTGCCAGCAGCCTTGACAGGGGGGAGGAGACCCAGTACTTC.

V usage is TRBV9 and J usage is TRBJ2-7; TRBD2 matches at 10 bases. Germline loops: CDR1 SGDLS, CDR2 YYNGEE. CDR3 size: 16 residues. Losses at the gene ends were 5 bases for V and 2 bases for J; bases not matched to a gene: 10. The CDR3 is CASSGTSSGGTYEQYF. The CDR3 region has the DNA TGTGCCAGCAGTGGCACTTCTAGCGGGGGAACCTACGAGCAGTACTTC.

The table lists this clone with a count of one. V usage is TRBV7-9 and J usage is TRBJ2-7, with D maybe TRBD2 (6 bases). Per the germline V gene, CDR1 is SEHNR and CDR2 is FQNEAQ (reference sequence). V lost 4 bases and J 3 bases, leaving 13 bases between the germline ends. This CDR3 is built from 14 residues. CDR3 coding DNA: TGTGCCAGCAGCTCTAGTGGGAGGAACTACGAGCAGTACTTC. Translating it yields CASSSSGRNYEQYF.

The chain is built from TRBV19 and TRBJ1-5; the D is unclear. Trimming took 10 bases from V and 2 from J, leaving 18 bases between them. Germline CDR1 and CDR2: LNHDA and SQIVND (reference sequence). The CDR3 is 15 residues long. The CDR3 protein is CATTPGFQGNQPQHF. Written as DNA, the CDR3 is TGTGCCACCACACCGGGATTTCAAGGCAATCAGCCCCAGCATTTT. The variable domain in full, with the rest retrieved from reference TRBV19 and TRBJ1-5, is DGGITQSPKYLFRKEGQNVTLSCEQNLNHDAMYWYRQDPGQGLRLIYYSQIVNDFQKGDIAEGYSVSREKKESFPLTVTSAQKNPTAFYLCATTPGFQGNQPQHFGDGTRLSIL.

This clone came up a few times. The V gene is TRBV28, the J gene TRBJ1-5; 7 nucleotides line up with TRBD1. The CDR3 has 16 amino acids. Trimming removed 2 bases from V and 1 base from J; junction bases left unmatched: 5. CDR1 MDHEN and CDR2 SYDVKM come from the germline V gene. The CDR3 reads CASSLPGTVSNQPQHF. In DNA, the CDR3 is TGTGCCAGCAGTTTACCCGGGACAGTGAGCAATCAGCCCCAGCATTTT.

This rearrangement joins TRBV29-1 to TRBJ2-3; the D is unclear. The CDR3 contains 14 residues. Looked up from germline, CDR1 is SQVTM and CDR2 is ANQGSEA. V dropped 5 bases and J dropped 4 bases, with 16 bases sitting between them. The CDR3 nucleotides are TGCAGCGTTCCCCGGGCTAGTCGTCCAGATACGCAGTATTTT. Its protein is CSVPRASRPDTQYF.

This clone occurred once. The chain recombines TRBV27 with TRBJ2-3; TRBD1 matches 7 bases. CDR3 size: 13 residues. Germline-derived CDR1 and CDR2 are MNHEY and SMNVEV (reference sequence). V dropped 5 bases and J dropped 4; count of bases not matched to a gene: 3. The CDR3 is CASSLTGADTQYF. CDR3 nucleotides: TGTGCCAGCAGTCTCACAGGGGCAGATACGCAGTATTTT.

The chain employs TRBV9 and TRBJ2-2; tentative D call: TRBD2 (5 bases). CDR1 SGDLS and CDR2 YYNGEE come from the germline V gene. The ends were cut back, 0 bases at V and 2 bases at J, with 11 bases in the middle. The CDR3 is 16 residues long. The CDR3 loop is CASSVVSGANTGELFF. In DNA, the CDR3 is TGTGCCAGCAGCGTAGTAAGCGGAGCAAACACCGGGGAGCTGTTTTTT.

This rearrangement joins TRBV5-3 to TRBJ1-2; TRBD1 matches 8 bases. TRBV5-3 is an open reading frame, and its role is uncertain. This CDR3 region has 12 residues. V lost 3 bases, J lost 7 bases, and 2 bases stayed unmatched. The CDR3 loop is CARSWDRFGYTF. Here the CDR3 DNA reads TGTGCCAGAAGCTGGGACAGGTTTGGCTACACCTTC.

J is TRBJ1-1 and V is TRBV7-8, with 9 bases aligning to TRBD1. This CDR3 is built from 14 residues. Trimming took 5 bases from V and 3 from J; bases not matched to a gene: 4. Germline-derived CDR1 and CDR2 are SGHVS and FQNEAQ. CDR3 bases: TGTGCCAGCAGCGTACAGGGGGCGGACACTGAAGCTTTCTTT. This gives the protein CASSVQGADTEAFF.